One sample yielded the 4 T cell receptor beta chains listed below, sequenced in a study of response to subunit inactivated influenza vaccine. TCRdb fed the RT-PCR reads into MiXCR, producing one record per CDR3 protein. The sample gives about 570,000 distinct CDR3 sequences, about 11% of which show up once; roughly a tenth is in the top ten. Source: PBMCs from blood, taken on the day of vaccination. The receptors originated from a man aged 50-59 years who received an inactivated influenza vaccine.

This clonotype was seen only a few times. The genes are TRBV29-1 and TRBJ2-2, with no clear D. V was pared by 7 bases and J by 1 base, with 4 bases between. The germline V gene has CDR1 SQVTM and CDR2 ANQGSEA. The CDR3 has 11 amino acids. The CDR3 DNA reads as TGCAGCGCCGGGAACACCGGGGAGCTGTTTTTT. Protein product: CSAGNTGELFF.

The V gene is TRBV12-3 or TRBV12-4, the J gene TRBJ2-2; D remains ambiguous. The CDR3 is 12 amino acids. Deletions cut 7 bases from V and 0 bases from J, with 3 bases between. CDR3 region: CASTSNTGELFF. The CDR3, as DNA: TGTGCCAGCACCTCGAACACCGGGGAGCTGTTTTTT.

This clonotype showed up many times. This sequence joins TRBV20-1 and TRBJ2-1; D is uncertain. This CDR3 contains 15 residues. V lost 7 bases, J lost 3 bases, and 19 bases lay in between. The germline CDR1 and CDR2 sequences are DFQATT and SNEGSKA (reference sequence). The CDR3 DNA follows: TGCAGTGTATGGCCGAGCGATAGGCTCTACAATGAGCAGTTCTTC. Translated, it gives CSVWPSDRLYNEQFF.

The chain carries TRBV20-1 and TRBJ2-1; 10 bases agree with TRBD2. Losses at the gene ends were 8 bases for V and 4 bases for J; bases not matched to a gene: 2. CDR1 is DFQATT, CDR2 SNEGSKA, per germline (reference sequence). The CDR3 is 12 amino acids. CDR3 amino acids: CSLAGVYNEQFF. The CDR3 nucleotides are TGCAGTCTAGCGGGAGTATACAATGAGCAGTTCTTC.